Reported below is one TCR beta chain. The antigen it recognizes is unknown. No base quality values were provided; no much bigger clone lies one nucleotide off. The sample belongs to a study of shared clonotypes between healthy human individuals (TCRdb year 2020). With respect to the entire study: Two women and a few men aged 18 to 49 years were included in the cohort. For each donor, CD4 naive and CD4 memory were each run on three plates, CD8 naive on two plates, and CD8 memory on one plate. To estimate repertoire size and how much clonotypes are shared between individuals, the study performed deep sequencing of blood TCR repertoires from five healthy adults. Between about 0.85 and 9.5 billion PBMCs per donor were obtained by leukapheresis. To increase sequencing depth and limit assay-specific biases, TCR repertoire library preparation and sequencing were carried out by different laboratories using diverse techniques.

Overall study results and their limits: Clonotypes shared by all four sorted-subset donors showed higher generation probabilities than non-shared clonotypes. About 4.5% of naive CD4, around 3.5% of naive CD8, 2.3% of memory CD4, and approximately 0.4% of memory CD8 clonotypes were shared across a few donors. Naive subsets generally had larger estimated clonotype richness than memory subsets. Incomplete sequencing was indicated by rarefaction of sorted-subset datasets, despite the large sequencing depth. Sampling was restricted to blood, and TCR repertoires in tissues likely differ from the TCR repertoires found in blood. Based on pairwise subsampling, the degree of clonotype sharing among donors was expected to be affected by sequencing depth. The genetic and exposure-history diversity represented was limited by the small number of donors.

CD8 naive samples consisted of CD45RO-negative cells that were positively selected for CCR7, yielding a CD45RA+CCR7+ population without TemRA cells. The donors were healthy, HIV-negative adults who had no recently reported acute infections or vaccinations. Every donor was a Caucasian adult residing in Nashville, Tennessee, USA. Blood was collected by leukapheresis, and PBMCs were isolated by Ficoll-Histopaque density gradient centrifugation and then cryopreserved in liquid nitrogen vapor phase. Analytical flow cytometry was used to check the purity and quantity of each magnetically sorted T cell population. Genomic DNA was isolated from each sorted fraction and quantified by UV absorbance on a Nanodrop 2000c. Trimming takes 1 base from V and 5 bases from J, and the germline ends sit 3 bases apart. CDR1 and CDR2 are drawn from the germline V gene: LGHNA, YNFKEQ. Reading from cysteine to phenylalanine, the CDR3 counts 11 amino acids. Solely the CDR3 DNA is kept, with 33 bases framed from the first base.

Using the deep immunoSEQ assay, TCR CDR3 regions were amplified from genomic DNA by multiplex PCR. Extracted genomic DNA from each cell subset was spread evenly across all wells of several immunoSEQ 96-well plates, with each plate serving as a replicate. Each replicate PCR for sorted subsets received 200 ng genomic DNA, equal to tens of thousands of T cell genomes. Purified libraries were measured with a Qubit 3.0 fluorometer, size-checked on a Bioanalyzer 2100, and measured again with the KAPA Library Quantification kit. Every immunoSEQ 96-well plate was sequenced on a dedicated single-read 150-cycle Illumina NextSeq 550 flow cell. Turning to the authors' computational methods: Because only junctional sequences without quality scores were contained in the immunoSEQ output, filtering matching that applied to full-length reads could not be performed. Sequences were annotated with PyIR, a Python wrapper for IgBLAST v1.9, using IMGT germline references to assign V/J genes and CDR3. Reads were removed for weak V/J assignments (E-value above 1e-6), missing CDR3, stop codons, out-of-frame junctions, or ambiguous translated residues. A V3J clonotype was defined by an identical inferred V gene, J gene, and CDR3 amino acid sequence. Percentage overlap between repertoires was computed as shared unique clonotypes divided by the size of the smaller repertoire. RTK rarefaction, the Chao1 estimator, and Recon v2.1 estimates of unobserved clonotypes were used to assess repertoire richness. For all TCRbeta clonotypes obtained by the gDNA method from four donors, generation probabilities were computed with OLGA. This immuneACCESS table, as held by TCRdb, lists in-frame sequences with V and J called but not all clones. Of the missing ones, under half trace to an unresolved V gene in checked studies; the others have no known cause. V, J and clone size derive from that table, while D and trimming were established from the DNA sequence. This sample comprises roughly 590,000 clones, over 95% of them detected only once. The ten largest clonotypes hold about 0.11% of the sample.

Sequencing was performed on naive CD8+ T cells sorted from blood. The cell subset or site label, read with the paper, signifies: CD45RA+CCR7+. The rearrangement joined TRBV4-2 to TRBJ2-7; too little of a D gene remains to name it. The receptor was isolated from a woman in her thirties in good health. The CDR3 reads as follows: CASSQGDEQYF. The nucleotide sequence is TGTGCCAGCAGCCAAGGGGACGAGCAGTACTTC.